This T cell receptor beta chain was identified during a study of shared clonotypes between healthy human individuals. Broader study findings: The study found lower generation probabilities in non-shared clonotypes than in those shared by all four donors. Roughly 4.6% of naive CD4 clonotypes were common to a handful of donors.

For this clone: Its antigen remains unknown.

Produced via immunoSEQ multiplex PCR; TCRdb's table is partial and in-frame only. The data contain approximately 2.3 million clones, just over 90% of them seen just once; the ten biggest clones take up under 0.45%. Trimming took off 6 bases at V and 1 base at J, with 13 bases between the two ends. This CDR3 spans 15 amino acids. Germline-derived CDR1 and CDR2 are MNHNS and SASEGT. Into CD45RA+ naive and CD45RA-negative memory subsets, the CD4+ cells were split. The TCR sequence derives from a man aged 18-30 years in good health. Some clones in this sample may be carry-over from other donors' samples. Sequenced: naive CD4+ T cells from PBMCs. Indicated subset: CD45RA+ positively selected. The chain is built from TRBV6-1 and TRBJ1-5; possibly TRBD1 for D (6 bases). The CDR3 region has the DNA TGTGCCAGCAGGGAAACAGGGTCCAGCAATCAGCCCCAGCATTTT. Residues: CASRETGSSNQPQHF.